These T cell receptor beta chains were read from a single sample in a study of regulatory T cells in long-lasting Graves disease. TCRdb called the multiplex PCR reads again in MiXCR, with one record for every CDR3 protein. This table has a few hundred thousand distinct CDR3 sequences, 20% appearing once. Sequenced material: peripheral blood mononuclear cells (PBMCs), taken at new diagnosis, from a patient treated with antithyroid drugs. The receptors stem from a female donor with Graves disease. The CDR3 runs from the conserved cysteine through the conserved F or W. D genes are given only for firm matches. Where a row states a size, it is once, few, many or the class of an expanded clone; other rows omit it.

j_call: TRBJ1-5
d_call: -
v_call: TRBV12-3/TRBV12-4
cdr3_length: 15
clone_size: many
cdr3_nt: TGTGCCAGCACCCCAACCAGGCGTAGCAATCAGCCCCAGCATTTT
cdr3_aa: CASTPTRRSNQPQHF

j_call: TRBJ2-5
d_call: -
v_call: TRBV28
cdr3_length: 14
clone_size: -
cdr3_nt: TGTGCCAGCAGTCCACAACAGGGTCAGGGGACCCAGTACTTC
cdr3_aa: CASSPQQGQGTQYF

j_call: TRBJ2-7
d_call: -
v_call: TRBV28
cdr3_length: 14
clone_size: many
cdr3_nt: TGTGCCAGCAGGCTTACCCAAACCCAGTACGAGCAGTACTTC
cdr3_aa: CASRLTQTQYEQYF

j_call: TRBJ1-2
d_call: TRBD1
v_call: TRBV10-3
cdr3_length: 13
clone_size: many
cdr3_nt: TGTGCCACCTCCGGGACAGGGCTGGCTGGCTACACCTTC
cdr3_aa: CATSGTGLAGYTF

j_call: TRBJ2-7
d_call: -
v_call: TRBV5-1
cdr3_length: 14
clone_size: -
cdr3_nt: TGCGCCAGCAGCCCCAGACTAGTCCCCTACGAGCAGTACTTC
cdr3_aa: CASSPRLVPYEQYF

j_call: TRBJ2-4
d_call: -
v_call: TRBV6-2/TRBV6-3
cdr3_length: 15
clone_size: many
cdr3_nt: TGTGCCAGCAGTGTTACCGGGACAGCCAAAAACATTCAGTACTTC
cdr3_aa: CASSVTGTAKNIQYF

j_call: TRBJ1-6
d_call: -
v_call: TRBV28
cdr3_length: 17
clone_size: -
cdr3_nt: TGTGCCAGCAGTGCATCAACAGGTGTCTTAAGCGATTCACCCCTCCACTTT
cdr3_aa: CASSASTGVLSDSPLHF

j_call: TRBJ1-1
d_call: -
v_call: TRBV3-1
cdr3_length: 13
clone_size: many
cdr3_nt: TGTGCCAGCAGCCGTTTAATTAGTACTGAAGCTTTCTTT
cdr3_aa: CASSRLISTEAFF

j_call: TRBJ2-3
d_call: TRBD2
v_call: TRBV20-1
cdr3_length: 21
clone_size: many
cdr3_nt: TGCAGTGCTACGGGACTAGCGGGAACCGCGGGAGGATGGGTGGTGACAGATACGCAGTATTTT
cdr3_aa: CSATGLAGTAGGWVVTDTQYF

j_call: TRBJ1-1
d_call: TRBD1
v_call: TRBV5-1
cdr3_length: 16
clone_size: many
cdr3_nt: TGCGCCAGCAGCTTGGCCCAAGGACAGGGGAGCACTGAAGCTTTCTTT
cdr3_aa: CASSLAQGQGSTEAFF

j_call: TRBJ2-2
d_call: TRBD1
v_call: TRBV5-1
cdr3_length: 16
clone_size: many
cdr3_nt: TGCGCCAGCAGCTTGGCCGGACAGGTGAACACCGGGGAGCTGTTTTTT
cdr3_aa: CASSLAGQVNTGELFF

j_call: TRBJ2-2
d_call: -
v_call: TRBV6-2/TRBV6-3
cdr3_length: 14
clone_size: many
cdr3_nt: TGTGCCAGCAGTTATGGCGTTTTTACCGGGGAGCTGTTTTTT
cdr3_aa: CASSYGVFTGELFF

j_call: TRBJ2-7
d_call: -
v_call: TRBV4-2
cdr3_length: 15
clone_size: -
cdr3_nt: TGTGCCAGCAGCCAGGAGACCCGGGACGGCTACGAGCAGTACTTC
cdr3_aa: CASSQETRDGYEQYF

j_call: TRBJ1-1
d_call: TRBD1
v_call: TRBV10-3
cdr3_length: 14
clone_size: many
cdr3_nt: TGTGCCATCAGCTCCGGGACAGGGCTAACCGAAGCTTTCTTT
cdr3_aa: CAISSGTGLTEAFF

j_call: TRBJ1-2
d_call: TRBD1
v_call: TRBV4-3
cdr3_length: 16
clone_size: many
cdr3_nt: TGCGCCAGCAGCCAAGATCGAGGGGGCTCTGTCTATGGCTACACCTTC
cdr3_aa: CASSQDRGGSVYGYTF

j_call: TRBJ1-4
d_call: -
v_call: TRBV12-3/TRBV12-4
cdr3_length: 13
clone_size: many
cdr3_nt: TGTGCCAGCAGTCAAGGTCCTAATGAAAAACTGTTTTTT
cdr3_aa: CASSQGPNEKLFF

j_call: TRBJ1-1
d_call: -
v_call: TRBV10-3
cdr3_length: 11
clone_size: many
cdr3_nt: TGTGCCATCAGTGAGTCGACTGAAGCTTTCTTT
cdr3_aa: CAISESTEAFF

j_call: TRBJ2-7
d_call: -
v_call: TRBV25-1
cdr3_length: 13
clone_size: few
cdr3_nt: TGTGCCAGCCTTCCGGACCCCCCCTACGAGCAGTACTTC
cdr3_aa: CASLPDPPYEQYF

j_call: TRBJ1-2
d_call: -
v_call: TRBV7-9
cdr3_length: 12
clone_size: many
cdr3_nt: TGTGCCAGCAGCTTAGGGAGGAGAGGCTACACCTTC
cdr3_aa: CASSLGRRGYTF

j_call: TRBJ2-2
d_call: TRBD1
v_call: TRBV12-3/TRBV12-4
cdr3_length: 15
clone_size: few
cdr3_nt: TGTGCCAGCAGCGTAAGACAGGGGGAGGCCGGGGAGCTGTTTTTT
cdr3_aa: CASSVRQGEAGELFF

j_call: TRBJ2-2
d_call: -
v_call: TRBV20-1
cdr3_length: 14
clone_size: many
cdr3_nt: TGCAGTGCTAGAGAAGAAGGGATGGCCGGGGAGCTGTTTTTT
cdr3_aa: CSAREEGMAGELFF

j_call: TRBJ1-2
d_call: -
v_call: TRBV9
cdr3_length: 13
clone_size: few
cdr3_nt: TGTGCCAGCAGCTCAGACGGGGCGCACGGCTACACCTTC
cdr3_aa: CASSSDGAHGYTF

j_call: TRBJ2-4
d_call: -
v_call: TRBV28
cdr3_length: 15
clone_size: many
cdr3_nt: TGTGCCAGCAGTTTTATTGGGGAGGCCAAAAACATTCAGTACTTC
cdr3_aa: CASSFIGEAKNIQYF

j_call: TRBJ2-5
d_call: TRBD1
v_call: TRBV7-2
cdr3_length: 15
clone_size: few
cdr3_nt: TGTGCCAGCAGAATCTATACAGGGGGCGAAGAGACCCAGTACTTC
cdr3_aa: CASRIYTGGEETQYF

j_call: TRBJ1-2
d_call: -
v_call: TRBV28
cdr3_length: 14
clone_size: -
cdr3_nt: TGTGCCAGCAGTTTCTTAACTTCCAACTATGGCTACACCTTC
cdr3_aa: CASSFLTSNYGYTF

j_call: TRBJ1-6
d_call: TRBD1
v_call: TRBV7-3
cdr3_length: 15
clone_size: -
cdr3_nt: TGTGCCAGCAGCTTAACGGCCGGGACAGGGTCACCCCTCCACTTT
cdr3_aa: CASSLTAGTGSPLHF

j_call: TRBJ1-1
d_call: -
v_call: TRBV4-3
cdr3_length: 13
clone_size: many
cdr3_nt: TGCGCCAGCAGCCAAGATCTTGGGACTGAAGCTTTCTTT
cdr3_aa: CASSQDLGTEAFF

j_call: TRBJ2-6
d_call: -
v_call: TRBV14
cdr3_length: 16
clone_size: few
cdr3_nt: TGTGCCAGCAGCCTCCCTGAAAGCTCTGGGGCCAACGTCCTGACTTTC
cdr3_aa: CASSLPESSGANVLTF

j_call: TRBJ1-1
d_call: TRBD1
v_call: TRBV6-2/TRBV6-3
cdr3_length: 14
clone_size: many
cdr3_nt: TGTGCCAGCAGACCGGGACAGTTCAACACTGAAGCTTTCTTT
cdr3_aa: CASRPGQFNTEAFF

j_call: TRBJ1-2
d_call: TRBD1
v_call: TRBV6-2/TRBV6-3
cdr3_length: 12
clone_size: -
cdr3_nt: TGTGCCAGCGGTGGGACAGTTTATGGCTACACCTTC
cdr3_aa: CASGGTVYGYTF

j_call: TRBJ2-1
d_call: TRBD2
v_call: TRBV12-3/TRBV12-4
cdr3_length: 16
clone_size: once
cdr3_nt: TGTGCCAGCAGTTTGTGGGGTAGCGGGGTTCGCAATGAGCAGTTCTTC
cdr3_aa: CASSLWGSGVRNEQFF

j_call: TRBJ1-4
d_call: -
v_call: TRBV2
cdr3_length: 13
clone_size: many
cdr3_nt: TGTGCCAGCGACACAACAACTAATGAAAAACTGTTTTTT
cdr3_aa: CASDTTTNEKLFF

j_call: TRBJ2-4
d_call: TRBD2
v_call: TRBV11-2
cdr3_length: 14
clone_size: -
cdr3_nt: TGTGCCAGCAGCCGGGGACTAGCACCAAACATTCAGTACTTC
cdr3_aa: CASSRGLAPNIQYF

j_call: TRBJ2-1
d_call: TRBD1
v_call: TRBV7-8
cdr3_length: 16
clone_size: many
cdr3_nt: TGTGCCAGCAGCTTAGTGGTGGCAGGGGGTAGGGGTGAGCAGTTCTTC
cdr3_aa: CASSLVVAGGRGEQFF

j_call: TRBJ2-3
d_call: -
v_call: TRBV15
cdr3_length: 14
clone_size: many
cdr3_nt: TGTGCCACCAGCAGAGACTCCTACACAGATACGCAGTATTTT
cdr3_aa: CATSRDSYTDTQYF

j_call: TRBJ2-3
d_call: TRBD2
v_call: TRBV6-1
cdr3_length: 15
clone_size: many
cdr3_nt: TGTGCCAGCAGCCGGACTAGCTCTAGCACAGATACGCAGTATTTT
cdr3_aa: CASSRTSSSTDTQYF

j_call: TRBJ1-2
d_call: TRBD1
v_call: TRBV20-1
cdr3_length: 15
clone_size: few
cdr3_nt: TGCAGTGCTAGCCCAGGGGGCACCACTAACTATGGCTACACCTTC
cdr3_aa: CSASPGGTTNYGYTF

j_call: TRBJ2-3
d_call: -
v_call: TRBV2
cdr3_length: 14
clone_size: many
cdr3_nt: TGTGCCAGCATAGGGCTACAGGTGGCAGATACGCAGTATTTT
cdr3_aa: CASIGLQVADTQYF

j_call: TRBJ2-3
d_call: -
v_call: TRBV18
cdr3_length: 14
clone_size: many
cdr3_nt: TGTGCCAGCTCACCGGTGGTAGGTACAGATACGCAGTATTTT
cdr3_aa: CASSPVVGTDTQYF

j_call: TRBJ1-1
d_call: -
v_call: TRBV7-9
cdr3_length: 15
clone_size: few
cdr3_nt: TGTGCCAGCGGGACAAGGGGGGCAGTGAACACTGAAGCTTTCTTT
cdr3_aa: CASGTRGAVNTEAFF

j_call: TRBJ1-2
d_call: -
v_call: TRBV11-2
cdr3_length: 16
clone_size: many
cdr3_nt: TGTGCCAGCAGCTCTCTCGCCGGGGACCTACGGTTGGTCTCCACCTTC
cdr3_aa: CASSSLAGDLRLVSTF

j_call: TRBJ1-5
d_call: TRBD1
v_call: TRBV12-3/TRBV12-4
cdr3_length: 15
clone_size: -
cdr3_nt: TGTGCCAGCAGTATGGCGTCAGGGGGCATTCAGCCCCAGCATTTT
cdr3_aa: CASSMASGGIQPQHF

j_call: TRBJ2-5
d_call: TRBD1
v_call: TRBV27
cdr3_length: 14
clone_size: many
cdr3_nt: TGTGCCAGCAGCCTAGGCGCAGGGGGTGAGACCCAGTACTTC
cdr3_aa: CASSLGAGGETQYF

j_call: TRBJ1-2
d_call: TRBD1
v_call: TRBV30
cdr3_length: 13
clone_size: -
cdr3_nt: TGTGCCTGGCGCTCCGGGACAGTGAATGGCTACACCTTC
cdr3_aa: CAWRSGTVNGYTF

j_call: TRBJ2-3
d_call: TRBD1
v_call: TRBV3-1
cdr3_length: 16
clone_size: -
cdr3_nt: TGTGCCAGCAGCAAGACAGGGGGCGAACGCACAGATACGCAGTATTTT
cdr3_aa: CASSKTGGERTDTQYF

j_call: TRBJ2-3
d_call: -
v_call: TRBV27
cdr3_length: 13
clone_size: -
cdr3_nt: TGTGCCAGCGAGCAGGGCTCCACAGATACGCAGTATTTT
cdr3_aa: CASEQGSTDTQYF

j_call: TRBJ1-2
d_call: -
v_call: TRBV27
cdr3_length: 13
clone_size: many
cdr3_nt: TGTGCCAGCAGTATCGGGGGATCGAGGGGCTACACCTTC
cdr3_aa: CASSIGGSRGYTF

j_call: TRBJ2-7
d_call: TRBD1
v_call: TRBV12-5
cdr3_length: 13
clone_size: -
cdr3_nt: TGTGCTAGTGATTTGGAGACAGGGGACGAGCAGTACTTC
cdr3_aa: CASDLETGDEQYF

j_call: TRBJ2-1
d_call: -
v_call: TRBV9
cdr3_length: 15
clone_size: few
cdr3_nt: TGTGCCAGCAGCGTAGGCCTAGCCCAAGACAATGAGCAGTTCTTC
cdr3_aa: CASSVGLAQDNEQFF

j_call: TRBJ1-4
d_call: -
v_call: TRBV5-5
cdr3_length: 14
clone_size: many
cdr3_nt: TGTGCCAGCAGCTTGAGGGACCCTAATGAAAAACTGTTTTTT
cdr3_aa: CASSLRDPNEKLFF

j_call: TRBJ2-5
d_call: -
v_call: TRBV6-2/TRBV6-3
cdr3_length: 13
clone_size: many
cdr3_nt: TGTGCCACCCATTTTGGGAGCCAAGAGACCCAGTACTTC
cdr3_aa: CATHFGSQETQYF

j_call: TRBJ1-3
d_call: -
v_call: TRBV7-9
cdr3_length: 15
clone_size: few
cdr3_nt: TGTGCCAGCAGCTTCGGACGGAACTCTGGAAACACCATATATTTT
cdr3_aa: CASSFGRNSGNTIYF

j_call: TRBJ2-1
d_call: -
v_call: TRBV30
cdr3_length: 15
clone_size: many
cdr3_nt: TGTGCCTGGAGGGGACTGCCGTTACACCTCGATGAGCAGTTCTTC
cdr3_aa: CAWRGLPLHLDEQFF

j_call: TRBJ1-6
d_call: TRBD1
v_call: TRBV20-1
cdr3_length: 14
clone_size: many
cdr3_nt: TGCAGTGCTAACGCCGGGACAGTTTATTCACCCCTCCACTTT
cdr3_aa: CSANAGTVYSPLHF

j_call: TRBJ2-5
d_call: -
v_call: TRBV29-1
cdr3_length: 12
clone_size: few
cdr3_nt: TGCAGCATTGTAGGGCCCGAAGAGACCCAGTACTTC
cdr3_aa: CSIVGPEETQYF

j_call: TRBJ2-1
d_call: -
v_call: TRBV6-2/TRBV6-3
cdr3_length: 15
clone_size: many
cdr3_nt: TGTGCCAGCAAAAGCTCCCCCACAGCGTACAATGAGCAGTTCTTC
cdr3_aa: CASKSSPTAYNEQFF

j_call: TRBJ2-7
d_call: -
v_call: TRBV5-1
cdr3_length: 15
clone_size: many
cdr3_nt: TGCGCCAGCAGCTTGTCAGGGGCCGCCGCGGGCGAGCAGTACTTC
cdr3_aa: CASSLSGAAAGEQYF

j_call: TRBJ2-1
d_call: -
v_call: TRBV4-3
cdr3_length: 12
clone_size: many
cdr3_nt: TGCGCCAGCAGCCAAGAGCACAATGAGCAGTTCTTC
cdr3_aa: CASSQEHNEQFF